This TCR beta chain was sequenced during a study of blood T cell repertoires in COVID-19. This clone was detected a few times. Germline V gene data show CDR1 as SGHNT and CDR2 as YENEEA. The CDR3 is 15 amino acids. The V end lost 2 bases, the J end lost 3 bases, and 11 bases lay between the germline ends. TCRdb's table, derived via immunoSEQ multiplex PCR, lists solely in-frame clones and lacks some. This table has around 94,000 clones, almost 85% appearing once. The rearrangement joins TRBV11-3 to TRBJ2-1; no definite D call. This sequence was found in a middle-aged man with active or convalescent COVID-19. Sequenced: peripheral blood. The chain's CDR3 is CASSLSGPGYNEQFF. CDR3 nucleotide sequence: TGTGCCAGCAGCTTATCTGGGCCAGGCTACAATGAGCAGTTCTTC. The whole variable domain, filled in from reference TRBV11-3 and TRBJ2-1, reads EAGVVQSPRYKIIEKKQPVAFWCNPISGHNTLYWYLQNLGQGPELLIRYENEEAVDDSQLPKDRFSAERLKGVDSTLKIQPAELGDSAVYLCASSLSGPGYNEQFFGPGTRLTVL.